This TCR beta chain was captured in a study of blood T cell repertoires in COVID-19. Study context: Sample material is recorded as cDNA or gDNA derived from T cells, B-cell-depleted T cells, or PBMCs.

This clone was recorded once. Cohorts were assigned according to the clinical history that participants reported. For recovered donors of Cohort 3, there were two negative PCRs, clearance, or symptom resolution. Sequenced by immunoSEQ multiplex PCR; TCRdb stores in-frame clones only, minus some. The table includes 350,000 to 450,000 clones, 75% to 90% detected once. CDR3 size: 17 residues. V trimming: 3 bases; J trimming: 4 bases; junction bases outside the gene matches: 13. Germline CDR1 reads KGHSH; CDR2 reads LQKENI. This chain joins TRBV18 and TRBJ2-5; 8 nucleotides align to TRBD2. Sequencing used PBMCs or T cells enriched from blood (not recorded which). The source of this sequence is a woman between 45 and 60 years old who had recovered from COVID-19. The CDR3 DNA reads as TGTGCCAGCTCACCCATTACTAGCGGAACCTACCGAGAGACCCAGTACTTC. It encodes CASSPITSGTYRETQYF.